The T cell receptor (beta chain) described here comes from a study of vaccination and CD4 T cells after COVID-19. The CDR3 loop spans 16 amino acids. Germline CDR1 LGHNA, CDR2 YNFKEQ. V was clipped by 2 bases and J by 5 bases; unmatched bases: 10. Remarks on this clonotype: Its antigen is not identified.

At the Johns Hopkins FTIC core, DNA taken from cultured CD4+ T cells was sequenced by way of the Oncomine TCR Beta short-read assay. TCRdb analysed the PCR reads with MiXCR anew, one entry per CDR3 protein. The sample contains approximately 15,000 distinct CDR3 sequences, approximately 40% of which appear only once. Indicated treatment: approximately 9-day PBMC culture with coronavirus spike peptide pools or control peptides (ViraFEST assay). The clonotype originates from a human donor who had recovered from COVID-19. The chain uses TRBV4-2 and TRBJ2-5, with TRBD2 identical over 8 bases. The sequenced sample consisted of CD4+ T cells from blood, cultured in vitro. The CDR3 DNA is TGTGCCAGCAGCCAACCTAAAGCGGGAGAAGCCGAGACCCAGTACTTC. It encodes CASSQPKAGEAETQYF.